These T cell receptor beta chains were read from a single sample in a study of blood T cell repertoires in COVID-19. Only in-frame clones appear in the TCRdb table, and some are missing; sequencing was by immunoSEQ multiplex PCR. The table includes fewer than 250,000 clones, around 86% detected once. The sample comprised PBMCs or T cells enriched from blood (not recorded which). The receptors come from a man younger than 45 in a cohort exposed to, infected with or recovered from COVID-19 (not recorded which). CDR3s include the opening cysteine and the closing phenylalanine or tryptophan.

TRBV9	CASTIQREWNTGELFF
TRBV27	CASSSPLLAGVANEQFF
TRBV10-1	CASSPSQGTYEQYF
TRBV6-4	CASSERSSYEQYF
TRBV4-1	CASSDRGFEQFF
TRBV6-5	CASSSGLAGVGSEQFF
TRBV28	CASSLKGTGSYNEQFF
TRBV28	CASNGRGQSQPQHF
TRBV6-5	CASRRQARYGYTF
TRBV2	CASSPDRVNQPQHF
TRBV29-1	CSVVQGWWETQYF
TRBV18	CASSPPNRDSYEQYF
TRBV6-5	CASSYDTSYEQYF
TRBV28	CASSFYGGTKANYGYTF
TRBV9	CASSVGREGIYEQYF
TRBV11-2	CASSLDKSGSYEQYF
TRBV9	CASSPVTSSGEQYF
TRBV11-2	CASSLDLDRGVISTDTQYF
TRBV18	CASSRRDRDKNTGELFF
TRBV19	CASSILAENIQYF
TRBV5-5	CASSIITGAHTGELFF
TRBV19	CASSIDARDGYSNQPQHF
TRBV9	CASSVADSNYGYTF
TRBV7-9	CASSTGTGDSLQETQYF
TRBV7-8	CASSLALAYEQYF
TRBV4-1	CASSRGGQLTYEQYF
TRBV19	CASSIGPYYEQYF
TRBV28	CASSSTLTDTQYF
TRBV6-5	CASSRFSLNTEAFF
TRBV28	CASSRVGRGLFF
TRBV6-5	CASTARQAINSPLHF
TRBV5-1	CASSLDSLRTAYNEQFF
TRBV29-1	CSVELGTPKKLFF
TRBV28	CASSRQRTGVNQPQHF
TRBV10-1	CASSEGLMNTEAFF
TRBV28	CASSFGGLAGGEQFF
TRBV25-1	CASSHPTGGSFHEQFF
TRBV10-2	CASSLTGRGAGEGNEQFF
TRBV28	CASSITPRTGSLYGYTF
TRBV29-1	CSVGDGNSEYF
TRBV28	CASSPRTGLSSYNSPLHF
TRBV7-3	CASSHARFGEQYF
TRBV4-3	CASSQDRAVDLWANVLTF
TRBV7-8	CASSLELSSYNEQFF
TRBV6-5	CATEEGPTDTQYF
TRBV27	CASHSPTANYGYTF
TRBV10-3	CAISDLPSWAQNEQFF
TRBV15	CATSRDLGAAAYNEQFF